Below are 17 T cell receptor beta chains sequenced from a single sample in a study of cytomegalovirus exposure and HLA in healthy donors (dated by TCRdb to 2015 to 2018). Library preparation employed the immunoSEQ multiplex PCR assay. For the multiplex PCR, a mixture combining 60 forward primers for TCR Vbeta segments and 13 reverse primers for TCR Jbeta segments was used. Here the immuneACCESS table is served through TCRdb, limited to in-frame sequences with V and J called. Missing clones are a known gap in these copies; in checked studies unresolved V genes cover under half, and the rest lacks a known reason. The sample table records about 130,000 clones. Roughly 2% of the sample comes from the top ten. Sequencing was carried out using PBMCs. The receptors shown here come from a man between 35 and 55 years old in good health and CMV-seronegative.

V is TRBV5-4 and J is TRBJ2-2; unclear D gene. This CDR3 has 12 amino acids. Looked up from germline, CDR1 is SGHNT and CDR2 is YYREEE (reference sequence). V was cut by 4 bases and J by 7 bases, with 8 bases left in between. CDR3 DNA sequence: TGTGCCAGCAGCAAAATAAACGGGGAGCTGTTTTTT. This encodes CASSKINGELFF.

J is TRBJ2-3 and V is TRBV6-1; a weak D match, TRBD2 (5 bases). This CDR3 contains 14 residues. Germline V CDR1 and CDR2: MNHNS, SASEGT. The V gene lost 3 bases and the J gene lost 2 bases, with 9 bases spanning the gap. Here the CDR3 reads CASSDGRDTDTQYF. The CDR3 coding sequence is TGTGCCAGCAGTGACGGCCGGGACACAGATACGCAGTATTTT.

This rearrangement joins TRBV6-6 to TRBJ1-3, with TRBD1 as a possible D gene (5 bases). V lost 7 bases, J lost 4 bases, and 14 bases lay in between. Germline CDR1 reads MNHNY; CDR2 reads SVGAGI (reference sequence). The CDR3 is 14 residues long. As DNA, the CDR3 is TGTGCCAGCAACAGGCTGGCGTTGGGAAACACCATATATTTT. Protein: CASNRLALGNTIYF.

The J gene is TRBJ2-5, the V gene TRBV6-1; D ambiguous. The DNA matches TRBJ2-7 better at its end, which makes the J call doubtful. Germline values: CDR1 MNHNS, CDR2 SASEGT. The CDR3 consists of 12 residues. CDR3 in DNA: TGTGCCAGCAGTGCCCGACACCTCGAGCAGTACTTC. This sequence encodes CASSARHLEQYF.

This chain uses TRBV30 with TRBJ1-6; 10 bases fit TRBD1. Germline CDR1 reads GTSNPN; CDR2 reads SVGIG (reference sequence). The ends lost 1 base at V and 5 bases at J; junction bases unmatched: 5. The CDR3 has 16 amino acids. For the CDR3, the DNA is TGTGCCTGGAGTGCGCGGACAGGGGGAAATAATTCACCCCTCCACTTT. The encoded protein is CAWSARTGGNNSPLHF.

The chain employs TRBV7-3 and TRBJ2-3; a possible D gene is TRBD2 (6 bases). Deletions cut 5 bases from V and 4 bases from J, with 16 bases between. The V gene's germline CDR1 is SGHTA and CDR2 FQGTGA. The CDR3 is made up of 15 amino acids. The CDR3 sequence is CASSDHGRGADTQYF. The CDR3 DNA sequence: TGTGCCAGCAGCGATCACGGGAGAGGCGCAGATACGCAGTATTTT.

The J gene is TRBJ2-4, the V gene TRBV28, with 12 bases lining up with TRBD2. CDR1 and CDR2 from the germline V gene are MDHEN and SYDVKM. The CDR3 length is 20 residues. Trimming cost V 5 bases and J 0 bases; bases outside gene matches: 14. The CDR3, as DNA: TGTGCCAGCAGTCCCATGGGACTAGCGGGCCTCATTCTAGCCAAAAACATTCAGTACTTC. Translated: CASSPMGLAGLILAKNIQYF.

This chain uses TRBV29-1 with TRBJ2-1; D might be TRBD2 (6 bases). Trimming left V 8 bases short and J 3 bases short, with 14 bases between. Germline CDR1 reads SQVTM; CDR2 reads ANQGSEA. The CDR3 runs 13 residues. The CDR3 nucleotides are TGCAGCCCGTGGTGGGGGGACTACAATGAGCAGTTCTTC. Its translation: CSPWWGDYNEQFF.

Worth noting for this clone: Other nucleotide sequences from this sample produce the same CDR3. The chain employs TRBV19 and TRBJ2-5; 7 bases line up with TRBD1. The ends lost 5 bases at V and 4 bases at J; junction bases unmatched: 4. Germline assignment: CDR1 LNHDA and CDR2 SQIVND (reference sequence). The CDR3 sequence is 13 residues long. The CDR3, as DNA: TGTGCCAGTAGTTTGCGACAGGGAGAGACCCAGTACTTC. Translated: CASSLRQGETQYF.

This sequence joins TRBV4-3 and TRBJ2-7, with D perhaps matching TRBD1 (5 bases). The CDR3 is 15 amino acids. Trimming shortened V by 2 bases and J by 2 bases, and 13 bases separated the two germline ends. Germline-derived CDR1 and CDR2 are LGHNA and YSLEER. The CDR3 coding sequence is TGCGCCAGCAGCCAAAGCCTACAGGAGCCCTACGAGCAGTACTTC. This codes for CASSQSLQEPYEQYF.

V is TRBV7-2 and J is TRBJ2-7, with 8 nucleotides matching TRBD1. The ends lost 3 bases at V and 1 base at J; junction bases unmatched: 2. The V gene's germline CDR1 is SGHTA and CDR2 FQGNSA. CDR3 length: 14 residues. CDR3 residues: CASSLDRASYEQYF. The CDR3 DNA reads as TGTGCCAGCAGCTTGGACAGGGCTTCCTACGAGCAGTACTTC.

V is TRBV4-3 and J is TRBJ2-1, with 10 bases lining up with TRBD2. In germline, CDR1 is LGHNA, CDR2 YSLEER. Losses at the gene ends were 4 bases for V and 1 base for J; bases not matched to a gene: 4. The CDR3 covers 16 residues. The CDR3 is CASSLGLAISYNEQFF. In DNA, the CDR3 is TGCGCCAGCAGCCTGGGACTAGCGATATCCTACAATGAGCAGTTCTTC.

This chain's CDR3 is CASSNRNHRESYLGLAVSEQYF. The DNA of the CDR3 is TGTGCCAGCAGCAATAGAAATCACAGGGAGTCCTATTTGGGACTAGCAGTCTCCGAGCAGTACTTC. V usage is TRBV21-1 and J usage is TRBJ2-7; whether TRBD2, the table's D call, matches the DNA was not checked. TRBV21-1 is a pseudogene segment. CDR3 length: 22 amino acids.

V and J are TRBV5-1 and TRBJ2-7, with D tentatively TRBD1 (6 bases). The CDR3 covers 13 residues. Germline V gene lookup returns CDR1 SGHRS and CDR2 YFSETQ. The V end lost 4 bases, the J end lost 9 bases, and 17 bases lay between the germline ends. In nucleotides, the CDR3 is TGCGCCAGCAGCCCAGGACAGACCCCGGGGCAGTACTTC. Translation: CASSPGQTPGQYF.

The gene calls are TRBV5-4 and TRBJ1-1; D is perhaps TRBD1 (6 bases). Trimming removed 0 bases from V and 4 bases from J, with 13 bases in between. The V gene's germline CDR1 is SGHNT and CDR2 YYREEE (reference sequence). This CDR3 spans 15 amino acids. The CDR3 is CASSLAQGGGTEAFF. For the CDR3, the DNA is TGTGCCAGCAGCTTGGCTCAGGGAGGGGGCACTGAAGCTTTCTTT.

The chain combines TRBV5-4 with TRBJ2-2; the D gene is possibly TRBD2 (7 bases). Germline lookup yields CDR1 SGHNT and CDR2 YYREEE (reference sequence). The CDR3 contains 14 residues. Trimming removed 5 bases at V and 3 bases at J, with 11 bases between. As DNA, the CDR3 is TGTGCCAGCAGTCGGGGGGCGGACACCGGGGAGCTGTTTTTT. Its protein is CASSRGADTGELFF.

As DNA, the CDR3 is TGTGCCATCAGTGACGGGTCAGACTATGGCTACACCTTC. This gives the protein CAISDGSDYGYTF. V gene TRBV10-3 combines with J gene TRBJ1-2; D gene uncertain. Trimming cost V 3 bases and J 3 bases, with 8 bases left between them. CDR1 is ENHRY and CDR2 is SYGVKD in the germline V gene. CDR3 length equals 13 residues.